This TCR beta chain was captured by sequencing in a study of chemoradiotherapy in HPV16-positive cancers. As for the study in general: Candidate HPV-specific T-cell clones and common TCR motifs came from functional assays in a couple of HPV16-positive patients. Study-wide points: Non-HPV-specific T cells did not expand in tumors during treatment, whereas candidate HPV-specific clones and E7-related motifs did. In HPV16-positive patients, HPV-responsive T-cell expansion tracked better recurrence-free survival.

Here immunoSEQ multiplex PCR was the method, and the copy in TCRdb shows in-frame clones only, minus some. Among 3,600 or so clones listed, more than 65% were seen once. V gave up 5 bases and J gave up 4 bases; unmatched junction bases: 7. This CDR3 has 14 residues. Germline V gives CDR1 MNHEY, CDR2 SVGAGI. The sample holds one count of this clone. Its matching antigen is unknown. This receptor was identified in a human donor with HPV-associated anogenital cancer. V usage is TRBV6-5 and J usage is TRBJ1-2, with 7 bases matching TRBD1. Sequenced material: tumor tissue, taken from a patient who underwent chemoradiotherapy. The CDR3 sequence is CASSKDRSAYGYTF. As DNA, the CDR3 is TGTGCCAGCAGTAAGGACAGGTCAGCCTATGGCTACACCTTC.